A selection of T cell receptor beta chains follows, all from one sample in a study of cytotoxic CD8 clonotypes in ibrutinib-treated CLL. The assay was immunoSEQ multiplex PCR, and TCRdb's table has in-frame clones only and misses some. The sample lists 45,000 to 65,000 clones, over 65% seen once, with around 21% in the top ten. Specimen: PBMCs, collected after 24 months of ibrutinib treatment. The receptor source for this set is a human donor with chronic lymphocytic leukemia. CDR3s include the opening cysteine and the closing phenylalanine or tryptophan. D genes are given only for firm matches. Part of the rows lack a size; the others show once, few, many or a class for expanded clones.

>NA|TRBJ1-3|TRBV28|NA
CASSFQPIGVEPGNTIYF
TGTGCCAGCAGTTTTCAGCCCATCGGGGTCGAGCCTGGAAACACCATATATTTT
>NA|TRBJ2-3|TRBV7-2|NA
CASSRRAASPDTQYF
TGTGCCAGCTCCCGAAGGGCGGCTAGTCCAGATACGCAGTATTTT
>TRBD1|TRBJ2-5|TRBV2|NA
CASSRQGSAETQYF
TGTGCCAGCAGCCGACAGGGATCAGCCGAGACCCAGTACTTC
>NA|TRBJ2-3|TRBV14|NA
CASSQDVNGPQVDTQYF
TGTGCCAGCAGCCAAGATGTAAACGGCCCCCAGGTAGATACGCAGTATTTT
>TRBD1|TRBJ1-4|TRBV15|once
CATSRQGAEKLFF
TGTGCCACCAGCAGACAGGGGGCTGAAAAACTGTTTTTT
>NA|TRBJ1-1|TRBV5-1|NA
CASSLDGHPNTEAFF
TGCGCCAGCAGCTTGGATGGACACCCGAACACTGAAGCTTTCTTT
>TRBD2|TRBJ2-1|TRBV10-3|NA
CAISDPRASGPYNEQFF
TGTGCCATCAGTGACCCTAGGGCTAGCGGGCCCTACAATGAGCAGTTCTTC
>NA|TRBJ2-5|TRBV5-4|NA
CASSLEEEETQYF
TGTGCCAGCAGCTTGGAGGAGGAAGAGACCCAGTACTTC
>TRBD2|TRBJ2-3|TRBV7-6|NA
CASSLAWGGTDTQYF
TGTGCCAGCAGCTTGGCTTGGGGGGGAACAGATACGCAGTATTTT
>NA|TRBJ1-4|TRBV4-3|medium-sized
CASSQDSGGAEKLFF
TGCGCCAGCAGCCAAGATTCAGGAGGGGCAGAAAAACTGTTTTTT
>TRBD1|TRBJ2-1|TRBV5-5|once
CASSYRQGHEQFF
TGTGCCAGCAGCTATCGACAGGGCCATGAGCAGTTCTTC
>NA|TRBJ1-2|TRBV5-1|NA
CASSLGQSNYGYTF
TGCGCCAGCAGCTTAGGGCAGTCTAACTATGGCTACACCTTC
>NA|TRBJ2-7|TRBV4-1|NA
CASSQDLDVGTYYEQYF
TGCGCCAGCAGCCAAGATCTCGATGTCGGGACCTATTACGAGCAGTACTTC
>NA|TRBJ1-1|TRBV5-4|NA
CASSPGKQLRAGAEAFF
TGTGCCAGCAGCCCCGGCAAGCAATTGAGGGCGGGCGCTGAAGCTTTCTTT
>TRBD2|TRBJ2-1|TRBV11-2|NA
CASSLGLARAFAYNEQFF
TGTGCCAGCAGCTTAGGACTAGCCCGCGCATTCGCCTACAATGAGCAGTTCTTC
>NA|TRBJ2-2|TRBV14|NA
CASSQVIGGELFF
TGTGCCAGCAGCCAAGTGATCGGGGGGGAGCTGTTTTTT
>TRBD2|TRBJ2-2|TRBV27|once
CASSSRLAAGELFF
TGTGCCAGCAGCTCGAGACTAGCCGCCGGGGAGCTGTTTTTT
>NA|TRBJ2-7|TRBV19|once
CASSSGRSSYEQYF
TGTGCCAGTAGTTCAGGAAGAAGCTCCTACGAGCAGTACTTC
>NA|TRBJ2-1|TRBV9|once
CASSASGLGLEQFF
TGTGCCAGCAGCGCATCCGGGCTGGGGCTTGAGCAGTTCTTC
>NA|TRBJ1-2|TRBV4-1|NA
CASSQVQAQGWDGYTF
TGCGCCAGCAGCCAAGTCCAAGCTCAGGGCTGGGATGGCTACACCTTC
>TRBD2|TRBJ2-7|TRBV2|few
CAISPGTSSYEQYF
TGTGCCATCTCGCCGGGGACTAGCTCCTACGAGCAGTACTTC
>NA|TRBJ2-5|TRBV15|NA
CATSRDPVQGETQYF
TGTGCCACCAGCAGAGATCCGGTCCAGGGGGAGACCCAGTACTTC
>TRBD2|TRBJ2-7|TRBV27|NA
CASSYSGLAIYEQYF
TGTGCCAGCAGTTATTCTGGACTAGCGATCTACGAGCAGTACTTC
>TRBD1|TRBJ2-2|TRBV5-1|few
CASSGLTGGSTGELFF
TGCGCCAGCAGCGGCCTGACAGGGGGGTCCACCGGGGAGCTGTTTTTT
>NA|TRBJ2-3|TRBV6-5|NA
CASRPTRPGPDTQYF
TGTGCCAGCAGACCCACGCGGCCAGGGCCAGATACGCAGTATTTT
>TRBD2|TRBJ2-1|TRBV29-1|NA
CSVETRSGNSYNEQFF
TGCAGCGTTGAAACTAGGAGCGGGAACTCATATAATGAGCAGTTCTTC
>NA|TRBJ1-1|TRBV19|NA
CASTTGLRNVGTEAFF
TGTGCCAGTACCACCGGGCTCCGAAACGTTGGGACTGAAGCTTTCTTT
>NA|TRBJ2-1|TRBV12-5|NA
CASGLVPLAGEQFF
TGTGCTAGTGGTTTGGTACCTCTGGCTGGTGAGCAGTTCTTC
>TRBD1|TRBJ2-7|TRBV5-1|NA
CASSWAGTGADEQYF
TGCGCCAGCAGCTGGGCCGGGACAGGGGCGGACGAGCAGTACTTC
>TRBD2|TRBJ2-7|TRBV27|NA
CATKSSGRANEQYF
TGTGCCACCAAAAGTAGCGGGAGGGCGAACGAGCAGTACTTC
>NA|TRBJ2-2|TRBV6-6|NA
CASRPGTDIGELFF
TGTGCCAGCAGACCCGGGACTGACATCGGGGAGCTGTTTTTT
>TRBD1|TRBJ1-4|TRBV29-1|NA
CSVGGQGNEKLFF
TGCAGCGTTGGGGGACAGGGGAACGAAAAACTGTTTTTT
>NA|TRBJ1-1|TRBV28|few
CASSLLRGREAFF
TGTGCCAGCAGTTTATTAAGGGGACGGGAAGCTTTCTTT
>TRBD1|TRBJ2-1|TRBV30|NA
CAWSKQGYYNEQFF
TGTGCCTGGAGTAAACAGGGGTACTACAATGAGCAGTTCTTC
>TRBD1|TRBJ2-7|TRBV30|NA
CAWSRDSNYEQYF
TGTGCCTGGAGTCGGGACAGTAACTACGAGCAGTACTTC
>NA|TRBJ1-1|TRBV11-1|NA
CASSLWDGHPNTEAFF
TGTGCCAGCAGCTTATGGGACGGACATCCGAACACTGAAGCTTTCTTT
>NA|TRBJ2-7|TRBV9|NA
CASSVAVGTYEQYF
TGTGCCAGCAGCGTAGCGGTCGGGACCTACGAGCAGTACTTC
>TRBD1|TRBJ1-1|TRBV10-3|NA
CAISESKQGMFSEAFF
TGTGCCATCAGTGAGTCGAAACAGGGGATGTTCTCTGAAGCTTTCTTT
>TRBD1|TRBJ2-4|TRBV18|NA
CASSPDRGAIQYF
TGTGCCAGCTCACCGGACAGGGGGGCCATTCAGTACTTC
>TRBD2|TRBJ2-7|TRBV11-1|NA
CASSLGTSASYEQYF
TGTGCCAGCAGCCTCGGGACTAGCGCCTCCTACGAGCAGTACTTC
>NA|TRBJ2-6|TRBV19|NA
CASRDGASGANVLTF
TGTGCCAGTAGGGACGGGGCCTCTGGGGCCAACGTCCTGACTTTC